This paragraph covers one T cell receptor (beta chain) sequence. No antigen is known for it. The sample comes from a study of cytomegalovirus exposure and HLA in healthy donors. The study, taken as a whole, reports: There was a cluster of highly shared sequence variants that was likely a sequencing artifact. Cytomegalovirus status was reportedly diagnosed by the classifier with high specificity and sensitivity.

Trimming took off 5 bases at V and 1 base at J, with 15 bases between the two ends. CDR3 length equals 15 residues. Germline V gives CDR1 MNHEY, CDR2 SMNVEV (reference sequence). PCR primers comprised 60 Vbeta and 13 Jbeta primers. TCRdb's table, derived via immunoSEQ multiplex PCR, lists solely in-frame clones and lacks some. The sample lists approximately 100,000 clones; 74% were seen once. The specimen sequenced was PBMCs. The chain is built from TRBV27 and TRBJ2-7; TRBD1 is a possible D gene (5 bases). The receptor comes from a human donor in good health. Written as DNA, the CDR3 is TGTGCCAGCAGTCGCGCAGACAGTTTATCCTACGAGCAGTACTTC. This gives the protein CASSRADSLSYEQYF.